A single sample gave rise to the 12 T cell receptor beta chains below, sequenced in a study. Here immunoSEQ multiplex PCR was the method, and the copy in TCRdb shows in-frame clones only, minus some. The sample lists 55,000 to 70,000 clones; 93% were seen once. The sample consisted of PBMCs. The receptors here all came from a man aged 40-55 years with rheumatoid arthritis.

CDR3 coding DNA: TGTGCCAGCAGCTTAGGGGAGGATGGCTACACCTTC. It codes for CASSLGEDGYTF. The chain is built from TRBV7-9 and TRBJ1-2, with D unresolved. The CDR3 sequence is 12 residues long. CDR1 SEHNR and CDR2 FQNEAQ come from the germline V gene (reference sequence). Trimming cost V 1 base and J 6 bases, with 6 bases left between them.

The gene calls are TRBV29-1 and TRBJ2-2; D is perhaps TRBD1 (5 bases). V was trimmed by 4 bases and J by 0 bases, leaving 9 bases between them. The germline CDR1 and CDR2 sequences are SQVTM and ANQGSEA. The CDR3 consists of 14 residues. This chain's CDR3 is CSVVGQTNTGELFF. In nucleotides, the CDR3 is TGCAGCGTTGTGGGGCAGACGAACACCGGGGAGCTGTTTTTT.

CDR3 region: CASSWEGQTEQYF. CDR3 sequence (DNA): TGTGCCAGCAGTTGGGAGGGTCAAACCGAGCAGTACTTC. The chain couples TRBV6-5 to TRBJ2-7, with TRBD2 matching 7 bases. Germline-derived CDR1 and CDR2 are MNHEY and SVGAGI. The CDR3 covers 13 residues. V lost 4 bases, J lost 6 bases, and 6 bases stayed unmatched.

V usage is TRBV11-2 and J usage is TRBJ1-1, with TRBD1 matching over 8 bases. CDR1 is SGHAT and CDR2 is FQNNGV in the germline V gene. V lost 5 bases and J lost 10; bases outside the gene matches: 9. The CDR3 spans 13 residues. The CDR3 sequence: CASSPTTGQGAFF. The DNA for the CDR3 is TGTGCCAGCAGCCCCACGACAGGACAGGGAGCTTTCTTT.

The CDR3 spells CASSQGTAGETQYF. Written as DNA, the CDR3 is TGTGCCAGCAGTCAGGGGACAGCCGGGGAGACCCAGTACTTC. This chain joins TRBV27 and TRBJ2-5, with 7 bases fitting TRBD1. Looked up from germline, CDR1 is MNHEY and CDR2 is SMNVEV (reference sequence). The CDR3 has 14 amino acids. V gave up 5 bases and J gave up 5 bases; unmatched junction bases: 8.

The rearrangement joins TRBV19 to TRBJ1-1, with 8 bases that match TRBD1. V was clipped by 2 bases and J by 2 bases; unmatched bases: 10. CDR1 and CDR2 from the germline V gene are LNHDA and SQIVND (reference sequence). The CDR3 is made up of 17 amino acids. CDR3 protein: CASSIIPPGQGNTEAFF. CDR3 DNA: TGTGCCAGTAGTATAATCCCCCCCGGACAGGGAAACACTGAAGCTTTCTTT.

The chain recombines TRBV27 with TRBJ1-1; TRBD1 matches 9 bases. Per the germline V gene, CDR1 is MNHEY and CDR2 is SMNVEV (reference sequence). The trim removed 5 bases at V and 0 bases at J, leaving 7 bases unmatched. The CDR3 consists of 16 residues. This chain's CDR3 is CASSPDRGNVNTEAFF. The CDR3 DNA reads TGTGCCAGCAGTCCCGACAGGGGGAACGTGAACACTGAAGCTTTCTTT.

The J gene is TRBJ1-5, the V gene TRBV12-3 or TRBV12-4; D gene uncertain. This CDR3 spans 13 amino acids. With 7 bases removed from V and 4 bases from J, the gap between germline ends came to 11 bases. In DNA form, the CDR3 reads TGTGCCAGCACCCTCAACCCAAATCAGCCCCAGCATTTT. This sequence encodes CASTLNPNQPQHF.

The chain couples TRBV5-6 to TRBJ1-4, with D possibly being TRBD1 (5 bases). The CDR3 has 14 residues. Trimming removed 2 bases at V and 3 bases at J, with 8 bases between. Germline assignment: CDR1 SGHDT and CDR2 YYEEEE. This CDR3 reads CASSFREPNEKLFF. In DNA form, the CDR3 reads TGTGCCAGCAGCTTCAGGGAACCTAATGAAAAACTGTTTTTT. Looking up the rest from reference TRBV5-6 and TRBJ1-4 gives the full variable domain: DAGVTQSPTHLIKTRGQQVTLRCSPKSGHDTVSWYQQALGQGPQFIFQYYEEEERQRGNFPDRFSGHQFPNYSSELNVNALLLGDSALYLCASSFREPNEKLFFGSGTQLSVL.

This clone was observed a few times. This chain links TRBV7-9 with TRBJ1-6; 8 nucleotides line up with TRBD1. Germline V gene lookup returns CDR1 SEHNR and CDR2 FQNEAQ (reference sequence). The CDR3 is 18 amino acids. Trimming took 5 bases from V and 7 from J; bases not matched to a gene: 16. CDR3 coding DNA: TGTGCCAGCAGCAGGAGGACAGGGAGAAGTACGGGAAATTCACCCCTCCACTTT. This translates into CASSRRTGRSTGNSPLHF.

The chain is built from TRBV7-2 and TRBJ1-1; D remains unclear. CDR3 length equals 15 residues. V lost 5 bases and J 2 bases, leaving 15 bases between the germline ends. CDR1 and CDR2 (germline): SGHTA, FQGNSA. For the CDR3, the DNA is TGTGCCAGCAGCGCGCCCGGAGCGGGAAACACTGAAGCTTTCTTT. Translation gives CASSAPGAGNTEAFF.

The chain recombines TRBV11-2 with TRBJ2-1; 8 bases line up with TRBD1. CDR1 and CDR2 (germline): SGHAT, FQNNGV. This CDR3 is 17 amino acids long. J lost 1 base, V lost 7 bases, and 12 bases had no gene match. The CDR3 DNA is TGTGCCAGCAACCTACCAGAGGACAGGGATTCCTACAATGAGCAGTTCTTC. This sequence encodes CASNLPEDRDSYNEQFF.